This TCR beta chain was retrieved from a study of blood T cells in healthy people across ages (dated by TCRdb to between 2015 and 2017). The study in broad terms: Template switching captured roughly one uniquely barcoded TCR beta cDNA molecule per two T cells in model experiments. Age-related changes in TCR beta repertoire diversity were measured in the study by deep sequencing normalized with unique cDNA molecular identifiers. Donors were grouped into four age groups: young (average roughly 15 years), middle-aged (39), aged (over 55) and long-lived (about 90). Donors of different ages were randomly distributed across sequencing lanes to avoid experimental bias. Using the same blood draw, the study looked at two additional independent replicas of 1 million unique cDNA reads for two donors, one aged 18 to 30 and the other aged 80 or older. Broader findings and caveats from the paper: Observed TCR beta diversity per million T cells fell roughly linearly with age, and a significant reduction was already apparent by age about 36. Observed TCR beta diversity correlated strongly with the percentage of naive T cells measured by flow cytometry. Compared with the aged group, more naive CD4+ T cells, fewer expanded clones and increased TCR diversity were shown by the long-lived group, suggesting age selection. Conclusive comparison of naive and antigen-experienced compartments was prevented by the profiling of bulk unsorted PBMCs. Because the CMV infection status of the donors was unknown, age-related changes in expanded clonotypes may potentially have been confounded. Total diversity estimates from one million sequenced T cells were considered lower bounds and underestimates.

The CDR3 runs 15 amino acids, cysteine and phenylalanine included. CDR3 DNA is the only sequence kept; it has 45 bases, read in frame from the first base. CDR1 SGHNT and CDR2 YYREEE were looked up in the germline V gene (reference sequence). This clonotype was seen only a few times. Its antigen specificity is not known. Base qualities are missing; no much larger clone stands one base away. Libraries came from 5' RACE. Sequencing was carried out with an Illumina HiSeq 2500. A second PCR of roughly 7 to 11 cycles was performed with a sample-barcoded 5' primer and a J-beta primer mix. A template-switch 5' adaptor carrying 12 random nucleotides introduced a unique molecular identifier onto each TCR beta cDNA molecule. Each sample yielded at least 3 million CDR3-containing paired-end reads. First-strand cDNA synthesis was performed from all RNA using the Mint cDNA synthesis kit, with priming by a TRBC-specific oligonucleotide. Following uracil-DNA glycosylase treatment, all cDNA underwent a first 18-cycle PCR with the universal primers M1SS and BC2_uni_R. The study's own analysis went as follows. Normalization of each sample was performed by random selection of 1 million high-quality reads, each carrying a distinct molecular identifier. Reads sharing molecular identifiers were discarded rather than binned into consensus sequences. CDR3 identification, clonotype clustering and error correction used MiTCR with a Q25 quality threshold and the strictest error-elimination algorithm. Lower-bound total TCR beta diversity was estimated with a nonparametric unseen species model using Euler transformation. TCRdb cleaned the public reads at Q25 with fastp, built clones with MiXCR and kept in-frame beta chains. Every distinct CDR3 protein forms one entry, paired with its most common genes and DNA. The V and J calls shown here were made by TCRdb, not taken from the authors' results. The sample yields some 1.5 million distinct CDR3 sequences; over 25% were counted once. Roughly 8% of the sample is in the top ten clones.

The roughly 42 donors, aged about 6 to 95 years, were systemically healthy Caucasian individuals from Russia. Each donor gave ten milliliters of peripheral blood, collected into EDTA-treated Vacutainer tubes. Ficoll-Paque density-gradient centrifugation was used to isolate PBMCs, with at least 6.5 million per sample. Total RNA, at least 5.5 micrograms per sample, was extracted from PBMCs with Trizol reagent. The percentages of naive CD45RAhigh/CD27high T cells were determined by flow cytometry on a PBMC aliquot from every donor. The origin of this receptor is a woman aged 25 to 39 in good health. Sequencing was performed on blood. This chain joins TRBV5-4 to TRBJ2-5, with no confident D gene call. The end of the DNA is better explained by TRBJ2-7, so the J call may be wrong. The CDR3 region: CASSLGHQVMDEQYF. The DNA is TGTGCCAGCAGCTTGGGTCACCAGGTCATGGACGAGCAGTACTTC.